In its sample, the clone carrying this T cell receptor beta chain was seen a few times. The target antigen is unknown. Using unique molecular identifiers, the investigators prepared the TCRbeta library. TCRdb used MiXCR to reprocess the PCR reads, holding one entry per CDR3 protein. The top ten clones hold just over 35% of a sample with fewer than 750,000 distinct CDR3 sequences, roughly a quarter of them seen once. This specimen comes from a study of T-cell reconstitution after alpha-beta-depleted transplantation in children. Study outcomes and limitations: The study reportedly traced alpha-beta T cells about two months after transplant to several hundred expanded graft clones. At the one-year point after transplant, T-cell counts and TCRbeta diversity were found to come mostly from T cells that had been newly produced.

V dropped 5 bases and J dropped 1; count of bases not matched to a gene: 8. The CDR3 has 16 residues. Germline CDR1 is MDHEN and CDR2 is SYDVKM. The receptor's source is a boy younger than two with Wiskott-Aldrich syndrome, due to receive a stem cell transplant. The gene calls are TRBV28 and TRBJ2-3; 8 nucleotides align to TRBD2. The sequencing used PBMCs, collected before TCRalphabeta/CD19-depleted stem cell transplant. In nucleotides, the CDR3 is TGTGCCAGCAGTGTCCTAGCGGGTATAGGCACAGATACGCAGTATTTT. It codes for CASSVLAGIGTDTQYF.